This TCR beta chain was captured by sequencing in a study of cytomegalovirus exposure and HLA in healthy donors. CDR1 is GTSNPN, CDR2 SVGIG, per germline (reference sequence). The ends lost 4 bases at V and 6 bases at J; junction bases unmatched: 16. The CDR3 has 17 residues. Study-wide results and caveats: Among the CMV-associated chains, three were confirmed in vitro as specific for CMV antigens. A later analysis found that most CMV-associated TCR beta chains appeared HLA-restricted. The listing of roughly 160 TCR beta chains classed them as cytomegalovirus-associated. In an earlier analysis, most TCR beta V segments were productive about 87% or about 30% of the time.

It was with 60 Vbeta and 13 Jbeta primers that the PCR ran. The assay was immunoSEQ multiplex PCR, and TCRdb's table has in-frame clones only and misses some. This table has around 140,000 clones, approximately 85% appearing once. Details on this clone: The antigen is unknown.

The chain uses TRBV30 and TRBJ2-4; 9 nucleotides agree with TRBD2. Sequencing was performed on PBMCs. This receptor was obtained from a woman in her 40s in good health and CMV-seronegative. CDR3 residues: CAWTSRGGREQRNIQYF. DNA of the CDR3: TGTGCCTGGACCTCACGGGGCGGGAGGGAGCAGAGAAACATTCAGTACTTC. Using reference TRBV30 and TRBJ2-4 for the parts outside the CDR3, the full variable domain is SQTIHQWPATLVQPVGSPLSLECTVEGTSNPNLYWYRQAAGRGLQLLFYSVGIGQISSEVPQNLSASRPQDRQFILSSKKLLLSDSGFYLCAWTSRGGREQRNIQYFGAGTRLSVL.